This TCR beta chain was obtained from a study of early T cells in non-severe SARS-CoV-2 infection. Germline CDR1 and CDR2: WSHSY and SAAADI. This CDR3 is built from 14 residues. V shed 2 bases and J shed 1 base, with 9 bases lying between them. Each CDR3 protein gets one entry after TCRdb re-called the 5' RACE reads with MiXCR. The sample records more than 45,000 distinct CDR3 sequences, roughly 8.4% being singletons. The sample taken for sequencing was whole blood. The rearrangement uses TRBV10-2 and TRBJ2-7; D is unclear. The clonotype originates from an adult who was a healthcare worker with PCR-confirmed SARS-CoV-2 infection or an uninfected control (not recorded which). CDR3 in DNA: TGCGCCAGCAGTGAGGGGGTCGTTTCCTACGAGCAGTACTTC. It is translated as CASSEGVVSYEQYF.